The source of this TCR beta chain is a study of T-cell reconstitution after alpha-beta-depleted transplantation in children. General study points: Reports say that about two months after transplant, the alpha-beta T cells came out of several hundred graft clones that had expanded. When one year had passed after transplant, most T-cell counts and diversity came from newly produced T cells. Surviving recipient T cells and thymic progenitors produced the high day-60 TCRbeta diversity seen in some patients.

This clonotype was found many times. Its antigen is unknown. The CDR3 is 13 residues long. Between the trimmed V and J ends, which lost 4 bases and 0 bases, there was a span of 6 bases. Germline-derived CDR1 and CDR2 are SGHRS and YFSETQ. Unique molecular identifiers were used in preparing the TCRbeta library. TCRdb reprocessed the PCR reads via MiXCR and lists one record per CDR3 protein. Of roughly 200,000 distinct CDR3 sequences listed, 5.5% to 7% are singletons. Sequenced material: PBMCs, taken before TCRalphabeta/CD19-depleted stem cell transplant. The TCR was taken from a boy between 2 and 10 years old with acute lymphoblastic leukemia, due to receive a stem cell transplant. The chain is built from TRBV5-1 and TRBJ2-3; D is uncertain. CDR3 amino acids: CASSVPSTDTQYF. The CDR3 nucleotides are TGCGCCAGCAGCGTACCTAGCACAGATACGCAGTATTTT.